One and the same sample provided the 15 T cell receptor beta chains below, sequenced in a study of blood T cells in healthy people across ages. Next came a second PCR, run for about 7 to 12 cycles, which used a sample-barcoded 5' primer along with a J-beta primer mix. One entry per CDR3 protein, called by TCRdb with MiXCR from the 5' RACE reads. The sample lists around 1.5 million distinct CDR3 sequences; around 55% were seen once. Sequencing was done on a sample of blood. These TCRs come from a man aged 18 to 29 in good health.

The rearrangement links TRBV6-6 to TRBJ1-4; no definite D call. In germline, CDR1 is MNHNY, CDR2 SVGAGI (reference sequence). The CDR3 length is 13 residues. V lost 11 bases to trimming and J lost 2 bases, with 12 bases between them. The DNA of the CDR3 is TGTGCCGTCAGTTATGACACTAATGAAAAACTGTTTTTT. Amino acids: CAVSYDTNEKLFF.

The chain joins TRBV12-3 or TRBV12-4 to TRBJ2-5; TRBD2 is a possible D gene (6 bases). This CDR3 has 15 amino acids. Trimming left V 7 bases short and J 4 bases short, with 19 bases between. CDR3 protein: CASTYLGGLGETQYF. CDR3 nucleotide sequence: TGTGCCAGCACCTATTTGGGGGGATTAGGAGAGACCCAGTACTTC.

This chain joins TRBV5-6 and TRBJ2-7, with 7 bases identical to TRBD1. The V and J ends lost 2 bases and 2 bases, in that order; junction bases with no gene match: 10. The CDR3 extends over 16 amino acids. Germline CDR1 reads SGHDT; CDR2 reads YYEEEE. The CDR3 coding sequence is TGTGCCAGCAGCTTCTCGACAGGGATGAGTGCCTACGAGCAGTACTTC. Its protein product is CASSFSTGMSAYEQYF.

This chain uses TRBV7-9 with TRBJ2-1, with D hard to call. The CDR3 sequence is 14 residues long. The V gene lost 6 bases and the J gene lost 1 base, with 10 bases spanning the gap. CDR1 SEHNR and CDR2 FQNEAQ come from the germline V gene (reference sequence). CDR3 nucleotides: TGTGCCAGCAGTCGACTGGAGTCCTACAATGAGCAGTTCTTC. Translation: CASSRLESYNEQFF.

This clonotype was detected a few times. DNA for the CDR3: TGTGCCAGCAGCCTCATTGGGGGGAGAGAGACCCAGTACTTC. Its translation is CASSLIGGRETQYF. The V gene is TRBV14, the J gene TRBJ2-5; maybe TRBD2 (6 bases). This CDR3 is built from 14 residues. Trimming took 4 bases from V and 4 from J, leaving 13 bases between them. The germline V gene encodes CDR1 SGHDN and CDR2 FVKESK.

V usage is TRBV20-1 and J usage is TRBJ2-7; 12 bases fit TRBD1. CDR1 and CDR2 from the germline V gene are DFQATT and SNEGSKA (reference sequence). The ends lost 1 base at V and 3 bases at J; junction bases unmatched: 7. This CDR3 contains 16 residues. The CDR3: CSARGGTGGNHYEQYF. The CDR3 DNA follows: TGCAGTGCTAGAGGAGGGACAGGGGGCAATCACTACGAGCAGTACTTC.

This clonotype came up once. This chain links TRBV12-5 with TRBJ2-7; 8 bases map to TRBD1. V trimming: 5 bases; J trimming: 7 bases; junction bases outside the gene matches: 22. Germline values: CDR1 LGHNT, CDR2 FRNRAP. The CDR3 covers 18 residues. The CDR3 nucleotides are TGTGCTAGTGGTCCCGGGACAGGATGGACCCTCGGTGACAATGAGCAGTACTTC. This gives the protein CASGPGTGWTLGDNEQYF.

This clonotype was counted once. This chain joins TRBV3-1 and TRBJ2-4; D not certain. Germline CDR1 LGHDT, CDR2 YNNKEL (reference sequence). V lost 5 bases, J lost 0 bases, and 5 bases lay in between. This CDR3 is built from 13 residues. CDR3 loop: CASSILAKNIQYF. Written as DNA, the CDR3 is TGTGCCAGCAGCATACTAGCCAAAAACATTCAGTACTTC.

The chain carries TRBV25-1 and TRBJ2-1, with 7 bases that match TRBD2. The V and J ends lost 3 bases and 0 bases, in that order; junction bases with no gene match: 14. The V gene's germline CDR1 is MGHDK and CDR2 SYGVNS. This CDR3 region has 19 residues. The CDR3 DNA is TGTGCCAGCAGTGATATTGGACGCGGGGGAGCTAGCTCCTACAATGAGCAGTTCTTC. It codes for CASSDIGRGGASSYNEQFF.

The V call is TRBV10-1, the J call TRBJ2-3; 9 bases align to TRBD1. V dropped 8 bases and J dropped 3; count of bases not matched to a gene: 9. The CDR3 totals 15 residues. Germline CDR1 reads WNHNN; CDR2 reads SYGVQD (reference sequence). The CDR3 is CASSGRTGETDTQYF. CDR3 DNA sequence: TGCGCCAGCTCCGGACGGACAGGGGAGACAGATACGCAGTATTTT.

In its sample, this clonotype was seen a few times. This chain uses TRBV29-1 with TRBJ2-5, with 7 bases aligning to TRBD2. CDR1 and CDR2 (germline): SQVTM, ANQGSEA. The CDR3 consists of 14 residues. The ends lost 4 bases at V and 3 bases at J; junction bases unmatched: 8. CDR3 sequence (DNA): TGCAGCGTTGCTGTATCGGGGGGAAAAGAGACCCAGTACTTC. It translates to CSVAVSGGKETQYF.

This clonotype was picked up a small number of times. This chain connects TRBV4-1 to TRBJ2-1; 9 bases map to TRBD2. The length of the CDR3 is 18 residues. Germline V gives CDR1 MGHRA, CDR2 YSYEKL. The junction had 9 bases not matched to a gene; V was cut back by 1 base and J by 2 bases. DNA for the CDR3: TGCGCCAGCAGCCAAGCTCCACCGGGCGGGAGGGCCTACAATGAGCAGTTCTTC. Its protein is CASSQAPPGGRAYNEQFF.

The genes are TRBV14 and TRBJ2-1, with D perhaps TRBD2 (7 bases). The CDR3 contains 15 residues. V shed 1 base and J shed 10 bases, with 17 bases lying between them. Germline loops: CDR1 SGHDN, CDR2 FVKESK. CDR3 loop: CASSQARGAGNEQFF. The CDR3 coding sequence is TGTGCCAGCAGCCAAGCACGGGGGGCGGGGAACGAGCAGTTCTTC.

The J gene is TRBJ2-1, the V gene TRBV12-3 or TRBV12-4; TRBD2 might be the D (6 bases). Trimming removed 7 bases from V and 4 bases from J, with 11 bases in between. The CDR3 has 13 residues. The CDR3 spells CASKPGGYNEQFF. DNA of the CDR3: TGTGCCAGCAAACCCGGGGGTTACAATGAGCAGTTCTTC.

The chain has TRBV27 and TRBJ2-4, with a possible D match to TRBD2 (6 bases). Per the germline V gene, CDR1 is MNHEY and CDR2 is SMNVEV (reference sequence). V shed 3 bases and J shed 13 bases, with 16 bases lying between them. The CDR3 is 13 amino acids. The CDR3 reads CASSFPGTGEQYF. The CDR3 DNA reads TGTGCCAGCAGTTTCCCAGGGACGGGGGAGCAGTACTTC.